One and the same sample provided the 27 T cell receptor beta chains below, sequenced in a study of CD8 T cells in ankylosing spondylitis. Study conclusions and caveats: Eight or nine highly homologous variants formed a TCR beta motif that appeared characteristic of ankylosing spondylitis blood.

Their cognate antigens are unknown. TCRdb re-derived calls from the 5' RACE reads in MiXCR, one entry per CDR3 protein. The table has roughly 350,000 distinct CDR3 sequences, 7.5% to 9% seen once. The material sequenced was blood, either unsorted or a sorted T cell fraction (not recorded which). The origin of the receptors is a male donor with ankylosing spondylitis.

This clonotype was detected a few times. The chain links TRBV5-5 to TRBJ1-4, with D possibly matching TRBD1 (5 bases). This CDR3 has 16 amino acids. The V end was cut by 1 base, the J end by 4 bases, with 14 bases between. CDR1 and CDR2 from the germline V gene are SGHKS and YYEKEE (reference sequence). CDR3 DNA: TGTGCCAGCAGCTTGTCGAGGGGAGCGGTTAATGAAAAACTGTTTTTT. Protein product: CASSLSRGAVNEKLFF.

The rearrangement uses TRBV29-1 and TRBJ2-1; 7 nucleotides agree with TRBD1. CDR1 and CDR2 (germline): SQVTM, ANQGSEA. This CDR3 has 15 residues. V was pared by 4 bases and J by 2 bases, with 8 bases of the junction left unmatched. The CDR3 DNA sequence: TGCAGCGTTGGTTCAACAGGGGCCCCCTACAATGAGCAGTTCTTC. This translates into CSVGSTGAPYNEQFF.

This clonotype was detected ten times or more. The DNA for the CDR3 is TGCAGCGTAGGGGGACTAGCGGGCGACTACAATGAGCAGTTCTTC. Amino acids: CSVGGLAGDYNEQFF. The chain links TRBV29-1 to TRBJ2-1, with 12 bases identical to TRBD2. There are 15 residues in the CDR3. CDR1 SQVTM and CDR2 ANQGSEA come from the germline V gene. V dropped 6 bases and J dropped 3; count of bases not matched to a gene: 6.

The genes are TRBV28 and TRBJ2-3; TRBD1 is a possible D gene (5 bases). CDR1 MDHEN and CDR2 SYDVKM come from the germline V gene. V lost 2 bases, J lost 4 bases, and 13 bases lay in between. The CDR3 spans 15 residues. The CDR3 loop is CASSLEGVISDTQYF. The CDR3 nucleotides are TGTGCCAGCAGTTTAGAAGGGGTAATCTCAGATACGCAGTATTTT.

The CDR3 protein is CASSPRTGGEKGYTF. CDR3 nucleotide sequence: TGTGCCAGCTCACCACGGACAGGGGGCGAGAAAGGCTACACCTTC. This chain links TRBV18 with TRBJ1-2, with TRBD1 matching 11 bases. The CDR3 has 15 residues. J was trimmed by 8 bases and V by 1 base; bases with no gene match: 6. Germline assignment: CDR1 KGHSH and CDR2 LQKENI.

This clonotype was seen more than once but under ten times. V usage is TRBV12-3 or TRBV12-4 and J usage is TRBJ1-1; no clear D gene. V lost 7 bases and J 3 bases, leaving 6 bases between the germline ends. There are 11 residues in the CDR3. The CDR3 DNA reads TGTGCCAGCAATTACTACACTGAAGCTTTCTTT. This sequence encodes CASNYYTEAFF.

This clonotype was seen ten or more times. This rearrangement joins TRBV12-3 or TRBV12-4 to TRBJ1-2; 8 nucleotides line up with TRBD1. The CDR3 is made up of 13 amino acids. With V trimmed by 5 bases and J by 8 bases, 7 bases remained unmatched. The CDR3 DNA is TGTGCCAGCAGTCTCCAGGGGGCTTTGGGCTACACCTTC. Amino acids: CASSLQGALGYTF.

The rearrangement links TRBV7-6 to TRBJ2-7, with D perhaps matching TRBD2 (6 bases). The V end was cut by 5 bases, the J end by 0 bases, with 14 bases between. The CDR3 contains 15 residues. Germline loops: CDR1 SGHVS, CDR2 FNYEAQ. This CDR3 reads CASSSNTGLSYEQYF. The DNA for the CDR3 is TGTGCCAGCAGCAGCAACACGGGACTCTCCTACGAGCAGTACTTC. Using reference TRBV7-6 and TRBJ2-7 for the parts outside the CDR3, the full variable domain is GAGVSQSPRYKVTKRGQDVALRCDPISGHVSLYWYRQALGQGPEFLTYFNYEAQQDKSGLPNDRFSAERPEGSISTLTIQRTEQRDSAMYRCASSSNTGLSYEQYFGPGTRLTVT.

This clonotype was counted many times. The chain recombines TRBV10-3 with TRBJ2-3; no reliable D call. Trimming shortened V by 4 bases and J by 6 bases, and 8 bases separated the two germline ends. CDR3 size: 12 residues. Germline assignment: CDR1 ENHRY and CDR2 SYGVKD. The CDR3 bases are TGTGCCATCAGTGCGCAAAGGGATACGCAGTATTTT. Translation gives CAISAQRDTQYF.

This clonotype was seen many times. This chain joins TRBV12-3 or TRBV12-4 and TRBJ1-5; D may be TRBD1 (5 bases). CDR3 length equals 14 residues. V dropped 2 bases and J dropped 5 bases, with 10 bases sitting between them. CDR3 nucleotide sequence: TGTGCCAGCAGTTTACGTTTCAGGGATCAGCCCCAGCATTTT. Encoded protein: CASSLRFRDQPQHF.

This clonotype was seen a few times. CDR3 nucleotide sequence: TGCAGTGCTACACGACAGGGAGGTGAAGCTTTCTTT. Translation: CSATRQGGEAFF. The rearrangement links TRBV20-1 to TRBJ1-1, with 7 bases that match TRBD1. V shed 4 bases and J 7 bases; nucleotides not matched to a gene: 6. There are 12 residues in the CDR3. CDR1 and CDR2 from the germline V gene are DFQATT and SNEGSKA (reference sequence).

At least ten counts were recorded for this clonotype. CDR3 in amino acids: CASSQPQFGANVLTF. The CDR3 DNA is TGCGCCAGCAGCCAACCCCAGTTTGGGGCCAACGTCCTGACTTTC. The chain uses TRBV5-1 and TRBJ2-6; D is unresolved. Germline CDR1 reads SGHRS; CDR2 reads YFSETQ. Trimming removed 4 bases at V and 3 bases at J, with 11 bases between. The CDR3 has 15 amino acids. Filled out from reference TRBV5-1 and TRBJ2-6, the complete variable domain reads KAGVTQTPRYLIKTRGQQVTLSCSPISGHRSVSWYQQTPGQGLQFLFEYFSETQRNKGNFPGRFSGRQFSNSRSEMNVSTLELGDSALYLCASSQPQFGANVLTFGAGSRLTVL.

The chain recombines TRBV4-2 with TRBJ2-1; D is ambiguous. CDR3 length equals 16 residues. V lost 1 base to trimming and J lost 6 bases, with 16 bases between them. Germline V gene sequence: CDR1 LGHNA, CDR2 YNFKEQ. CDR3 nucleotide sequence: TGTGCCAGCAGCCAAGGGAGCACAGTAGGATCCAATGAGCAGTTCTTC. This encodes CASSQGSTVGSNEQFF.

This clonotype has a handful of counts. CDR3 region: CASSPAGNYGYTF. The CDR3 DNA reads as TGTGCCAGCTCACCAGCGGGGAACTATGGCTACACCTTC. The rearrangement joins TRBV18 to TRBJ1-2, with unresolved D. The length of the CDR3 is 13 residues. Trimming left V 2 bases short and J 2 bases short, with 6 bases between. The germline V gene encodes CDR1 KGHSH and CDR2 LQKENI.

In its sample, this clonotype was seen a few times. CDR3 sequence reads: CASSGQEGGVTGELFF. CDR3 in DNA: TGTGCCAGCAGTGGGCAGGAAGGCGGCGTCACCGGGGAGCTGTTTTTT. This rearrangement joins TRBV6-2 or TRBV6-3 to TRBJ2-2; D is uncertain. The CDR3 spans 16 residues. V was cut by 5 bases and J by 4 bases, with 17 bases left in between. Germline CDR1 reads MNHEY; CDR2 reads SVGEGT.

This clonotype has more than one count but fewer than ten. V usage is TRBV3-1 and J usage is TRBJ2-2, with 10 bases fitting TRBD1. The germline V gene encodes CDR1 LGHDT and CDR2 YNNKEL (reference sequence). CDR3 size: 15 residues. V lost 6 bases, J lost 1 base, and 2 bases stayed unmatched. CDR3 coding DNA: TGTGCCAGCAGGGGACAGGGGAAGAACACCGGGGAGCTGTTTTTT. Translated: CASRGQGKNTGELFF.

This clonotype appeared a few times. This chain uses TRBV7-9 with TRBJ2-1, with TRBD2 matching over 7 bases. Unmatched junction bases numbered 8, after V lost 2 bases and J lost 4 bases. The CDR3 sequence is 16 residues long. Per the germline V gene, CDR1 is SEHNR and CDR2 is FQNEAQ (reference sequence). In DNA, the CDR3 is TGTGCCAGCAGCTTAACTCTAGCGGAACTATACAATGAGCAGTTCTTC. Its translation: CASSLTLAELYNEQFF.

The J gene is TRBJ2-1, the V gene TRBV5-1; 7 nucleotides line up with TRBD2. This CDR3 contains 18 residues. Germline CDR1 is SGHRS and CDR2 is YFSETQ. V gave up 1 base and J gave up 0 bases; unmatched junction bases: 10. The CDR3 DNA follows: TGCGCCAGCAGCTTGCTGGCTAGCGGACTAATCTCCTACAATGAGCAGTTCTTC. It codes for CASSLLASGLISYNEQFF.

In this sample, this clonotype turned up many times. DNA of the CDR3: TGCGCCAGCAGCTTGGAAACGTTTCACGAGCAGTACTTC. As protein: CASSLETFHEQYF. This sequence joins TRBV5-1 and TRBJ2-7, with D unclear. V lost 0 bases and J 5 bases, leaving 9 bases between the germline ends. Germline loops: CDR1 SGHRS, CDR2 YFSETQ. CDR3 length: 13 residues.

The sample holds a few counts of this clonotype. This chain uses TRBV20-1 with TRBJ1-2, with 7 nucleotides matching TRBD1. The CDR3 sequence is 13 residues long. The germline V gene has CDR1 DFQATT and CDR2 SNEGSKA (reference sequence). Losses at the gene ends were 2 bases for V and 2 bases for J; bases not matched to a gene: 2. The CDR3 region is CSARPTGNYGYTF. The CDR3 DNA follows: TGCAGTGCTAGACCGACAGGGAACTATGGCTACACCTTC.

The CDR3 loop reads CASSQTVGYGLYF. As DNA, the CDR3 is TGTGCCAGCAGCCAGACAGTAGGGTACGGTCTTTACTTC. V is TRBV7-3 and J is TRBJ2-7; weak D call: TRBD1 (5 bases). V was cut by 5 bases and J by 13 bases, with 21 bases left in between. The CDR3 contains 13 residues. Germline CDR1 and CDR2: SGHTA and FQGTGA.

This clonotype came up a few times. V and J are TRBV29-1 and TRBJ2-1, with 8 nucleotides matching TRBD2. This CDR3 has 14 residues. The germline gives CDR1 SQVTM, CDR2 ANQGSEA. V dropped 5 bases and J dropped 5; count of bases not matched to a gene: 8. This chain's CDR3 is CSVLRGGGDNEQFF. CDR3 nucleotide sequence: TGCAGCGTTCTACGGGGGGGAGGTGACAATGAGCAGTTCTTC.

CDR3 bases: TGTGCCACCAGCAGAGAAAGCGGGAGGACAGATACGCAGTATTTT. Protein: CATSRESGRTDTQYF. The chain combines TRBV15 with TRBJ2-3, with 9 bases identical to TRBD2. V lost 0 bases, J lost 3 bases, and 1 base stayed unmatched. This CDR3 has 15 amino acids. Germline CDR1 reads LNHNV; CDR2 reads YYDKDF (reference sequence).

The chain uses TRBV12-3 or TRBV12-4 and TRBJ2-7; 9 bases are a match to TRBD2. The CDR3 totals 15 residues. Germline trimming cut 7 bases from V and 2 bases from J; bases unmatched to any gene: 9. CDR3 sequence (DNA): TGTGCCAGCACAACACTGACTAGCGGACCCTACGAGCAGTACTTC. Its translation: CASTTLTSGPYEQYF.

This clonotype has a handful of counts. This rearrangement joins TRBV18 to TRBJ2-1; TRBD1 is a possible D gene (6 bases). This CDR3 contains 15 residues. CDR1 KGHSH and CDR2 LQKENI come from the germline V gene. V was pared by 1 base and J by 5 bases, with 12 bases between. The CDR3 loop is CASSPQMGHNNEQFF. The CDR3 DNA reads as TGTGCCAGCTCACCACAAATGGGACACAACAATGAGCAGTTCTTC.

This rearrangement joins TRBV4-1 to TRBJ2-5; either TRBD1 or TRBD2 may fit D (6 bases each). Germline CDR1 MGHRA, CDR2 YSYEKL. The CDR3 loop spans 18 amino acids. Deletions cut 4 bases from V and 1 base from J, with 22 bases between. CDR3 in amino acids: CASSRNRLVGASQETQYF. DNA for the CDR3: TGCGCCAGCAGCCGGAACCGACTAGTGGGGGCCTCCCAAGAGACCCAGTACTTC.

This clonotype occurred a few times. This chain uses TRBV11-2 with TRBJ2-7; TRBD1 matches at 7 bases. V shed 4 bases and J 3 bases; nucleotides not matched to a gene: 15. Germline CDR1 reads SGHAT; CDR2 reads FQNNGV. The CDR3 is 17 residues long. CDR3 sequence reads: CASSSAGTAFGHYEQYF. The CDR3 DNA reads TGTGCCAGCAGCTCCGCCGGGACAGCCTTCGGTCACTACGAGCAGTACTTC. The variable domain in full, with the rest retrieved from reference TRBV11-2 and TRBJ2-7, is EAGVAQSPRYKIIEKRQSVAFWCNPISGHATLYWYQQILGQGPKLLIQFQNNGVVDDSQLPKDRFSAERLKGVDSTLKIQPAKLEDSAVYLCASSSAGTAFGHYEQYFGPGTRLTVT.